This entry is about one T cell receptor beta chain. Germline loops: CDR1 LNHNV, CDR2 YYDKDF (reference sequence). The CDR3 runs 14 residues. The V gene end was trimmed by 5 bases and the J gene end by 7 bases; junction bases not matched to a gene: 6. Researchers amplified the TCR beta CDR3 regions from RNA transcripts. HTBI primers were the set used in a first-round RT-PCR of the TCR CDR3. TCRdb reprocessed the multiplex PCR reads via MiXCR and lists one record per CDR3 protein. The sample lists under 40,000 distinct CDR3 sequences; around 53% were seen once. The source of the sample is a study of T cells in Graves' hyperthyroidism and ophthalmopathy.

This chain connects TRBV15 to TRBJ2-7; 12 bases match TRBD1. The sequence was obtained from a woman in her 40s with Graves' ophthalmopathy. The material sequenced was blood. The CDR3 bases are TGTGCCACCAGCTCCCGGGACAGGGGGCAAGAGCAGTACTTC. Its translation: CATSSRDRGQEQYF.